This T cell receptor beta chain was identified in a study of blood T cell repertoires in COVID-19. This clone showed up just once. The CDR3 loop spans 13 amino acids. CDR1 and CDR2 from the germline V gene are SNHLY and FYNNEI. Between the trimmed V and J ends, which lost 2 bases and 3 bases, there was a span of 7 bases. Generated by immunoSEQ multiplex PCR, the TCRdb table keeps only in-frame clones and is missing some. This sample has 200,000 to 250,000 clones, with about four fifths found just once. This sequence was found in a woman in her thirties or forties who had been exposed to COVID-19. The source material was PBMCs or T cells enriched from blood (not recorded which). This chain connects TRBV2 to TRBJ1-2; D is uncertain. The CDR3, as DNA: TGTGCCAGCAGTGAACAAAGAGACTATGGCTACACCTTC. It codes for CASSEQRDYGYTF.